These 29 T cell receptor beta chains were sequenced from one sample in a study of shared clonotypes between healthy human individuals. The table came from immunoSEQ multiplex PCR; TCRdb's copy has only in-frame clones and leaves some out. The table includes some 660,000 clones, around three quarters detected once. The sample comprised memory CD4+ T cells sorted from blood. Subset of the sample: CD45RA-negative fraction. The receptors here all came from a woman aged 25 to 39 in good health.

The chain couples TRBV9 to TRBJ1-2; D not resolved. The CDR3 is 16 amino acids. Germline V CDR1 and CDR2: SGDLS, YYNGEE. V dropped 0 bases and J dropped 4 bases, with 16 bases sitting between them. The CDR3 is CASSVGQDGIIYGYTF. The CDR3 DNA sequence: TGTGCCAGCAGCGTAGGGCAGGACGGCATAATCTATGGCTACACCTTC.

The chain uses TRBV2 and TRBJ1-4; D is unresolved. This CDR3 is built from 15 residues. V was cut by 8 bases and J by 0 bases, with 13 bases left in between. Germline CDR1 is SNHLY and CDR2 is FYNNEI. This chain's CDR3 is CASDQDGTTNEKLFF. The CDR3 DNA reads TGTGCCAGCGATCAGGACGGGACAACTAATGAAAAACTGTTTTTT.

The chain is built from TRBV28 and TRBJ2-7; D ambiguous. This CDR3 is built from 11 residues. Germline values: CDR1 MDHEN, CDR2 SYDVKM. V lost 3 bases to trimming and J lost 5 bases, with 5 bases between them. For the CDR3, the DNA is TGTGCCAGCAGTTTTCGGGACGAGCAGTACTTC. Translating gives CASSFRDEQYF.

The genes are TRBV19 and TRBJ2-6; 8 positions match TRBD1. The germline V gene encodes CDR1 LNHDA and CDR2 SQIVND (reference sequence). The V and J ends lost 5 bases and 2 bases, in that order; junction bases with no gene match: 2. This CDR3 spans 15 amino acids. The CDR3 reads CASSDRGAGANVLTF. The DNA for the CDR3 is TGTGCCAGTAGTGACAGGGGAGCTGGGGCCAACGTCCTGACTTTC.

This sequence joins TRBV6-1 and TRBJ2-3, with TRBD2 matching 7 bases. The V and J ends lost 4 bases and 1 base, in that order; junction bases with no gene match: 8. Germline V CDR1 and CDR2: MNHNS, SASEGT. This CDR3 has 16 amino acids. CDR3 region: CASSVWRGRGTDTQYF. The CDR3 DNA is TGTGCCAGCAGTGTTTGGCGGGGGAGGGGCACAGATACGCAGTATTTT.

The V gene is TRBV19, the J gene TRBJ2-5; D is possibly TRBD1 (5 bases). The CDR3 length is 16 residues. Trimming shortened V by 7 bases and J by 2 bases, and 20 bases separated the two germline ends. Looked up from germline, CDR1 is LNHDA and CDR2 is SQIVND (reference sequence). As DNA, the CDR3 is TGTGCCAGTACCCCCAAGCCCCGACAGACACAAGAGACCCAGTACTTC. It is translated as CASTPKPRQTQETQYF.

This rearrangement joins TRBV28 to TRBJ2-7; 8 nucleotides agree with TRBD1. Germline trimming cut 6 bases from V and 2 bases from J; bases unmatched to any gene: 9. The CDR3 spans 15 residues. Germline CDR1 reads MDHEN; CDR2 reads SYDVKM. DNA of the CDR3: TGTGCCAGCAGAGGAGCCGGGACAGGCGCCTACGAGCAGTACTTC. Amino acids: CASRGAGTGAYEQYF.

The DNA of the CDR3 is TGTGCCAGCAGTTACAAGGGCAGCCCCTATGGCTACACCTTC. It yields the protein CASSYKGSPYGYTF. The gene calls are TRBV6-5 and TRBJ1-2; D not resolved. Per germline, CDR1 MNHEY and CDR2 SVGAGI. This CDR3 region has 14 residues. V lost 2 bases and J 4 bases, leaving 11 bases between the germline ends.

The rearrangement uses TRBV30 and TRBJ1-4; D possibly corresponds to TRBD1 (5 bases). Trimming left V 4 bases short and J 5 bases short, with 11 bases between. The CDR3 contains 13 residues. From germline, CDR1 is GTSNPN and CDR2 SVGIG (reference sequence). The DNA of the CDR3 is TGTGCCTGGAACGGGGGGTTGAATGAAAAACTGTTTTTT. It translates to CAWNGGLNEKLFF.

For the CDR3, the DNA is TGTGCCAGCAGCTTACAGGGGTCGAACACTGAAGCTTTCTTT. Protein sequence: CASSLQGSNTEAFF. This sequence joins TRBV7-6 and TRBJ1-1, with D perhaps matching TRBD1 (6 bases). The CDR3 has 14 residues. CDR1 and CDR2 (germline): SGHVS, FNYEAQ. V lost 2 bases and J lost 1, with 8 bases in between.

This CDR3 reads CASSYSQGTVNTEAFF. The CDR3 DNA reads as TGTGCCAGCAGTTACTCGCAGGGAACCGTGAACACTGAAGCTTTCTTT. V usage is TRBV6-5 and J usage is TRBJ1-1, with D possibly matching TRBD1 (5 bases). The length of the CDR3 is 16 residues. Per the germline V gene, CDR1 is MNHEY and CDR2 is SVGAGI. V shed 0 bases and J shed 0 bases, with 11 bases lying between them.

The V call is TRBV19, the J call TRBJ1-5; a weak D match, TRBD1 (5 bases). Trimming took 5 bases from V and 2 from J, leaving 16 bases between them. The length of the CDR3 is 16 residues. Germline V lookup: CDR1 LNHDA, CDR2 SQIVND (reference sequence). In nucleotides, the CDR3 is TGTGCCAGTAGTTCAGGGTATTGGAACGGCAATCAGCCCCAGCATTTT. This translates into CASSSGYWNGNQPQHF.

Only a few counts were recorded for this clone. This chain connects TRBV19 to TRBJ2-2; 15 bases line up with TRBD2. This CDR3 is 18 amino acids long. Germline loops: CDR1 LNHDA, CDR2 SQIVND (reference sequence). Germline trimming cut 4 bases from V and 3 bases from J; bases unmatched to any gene: 6. The CDR3 coding sequence is TGTGCCAGTAGTACCGGGACTAGCGGGAGGCCTCACACCGGGGAGCTGTTTTTT. It is translated as CASSTGTSGRPHTGELFF.

This clone was seen more than once but under ten times. This chain uses TRBV6-5 with TRBJ1-1, with D hard to call. The CDR3 has 13 residues. V was shortened by 0 bases and J by 3 bases, with 5 bases between the two germline ends. Germline CDR1 reads MNHEY; CDR2 reads SVGAGI. CDR3 sequence reads: CASSYSQDTEAFF. CDR3 coding DNA: TGTGCCAGCAGTTACTCTCAGGACACTGAAGCTTTCTTT.

This clone was seen just once. The same CDR3 can be traced to other DNA sequences in this sample. This sequence joins TRBV7-2 and TRBJ1-5, with unresolved D. This CDR3 is built from 15 residues. CDR1 is SGHTA, CDR2 FQGNSA, per germline. Trimming removed 3 bases from V and 0 bases from J, with 9 bases in between. CDR3 in amino acids: CASSLAYSSNQPQHF. The DNA for the CDR3 is TGTGCCAGCAGCTTGGCCTACAGTAGCAATCAGCCCCAGCATTTT. The complete variable domain, with remaining parts taken from reference TRBV7-2 and TRBJ1-5, reads GAGVSQSPSNKVTEKGKDVELRCDPISGHTALYWYRQSLGQGLEFLIYFQGNSAPDKSGLPSDRFSAERTGGSVSTLTIQRTQQEDSAVYLCASSLAYSSNQPQHFGDGTRLSIL.

The CDR3 protein is CASSASRVNEKLFF. Here the CDR3 DNA reads TGTGCCAGCAGTGCTTCCAGGGTGAATGAAAAACTGTTTTTT. This chain joins TRBV6-1 and TRBJ1-4; tentative D call: TRBD1 (5 bases). V lost 4 bases and J 5 bases, leaving 11 bases between the germline ends. Germline V gives CDR1 MNHNS, CDR2 SASEGT. The CDR3 has 14 residues.

V gene TRBV5-1 combines with J gene TRBJ2-3, with D perhaps matching TRBD2 (6 bases). The CDR3 is 15 residues long. Germline CDR1 is SGHRS and CDR2 is YFSETQ. With 7 bases removed from V and 0 bases from J, the gap between germline ends came to 15 bases. The CDR3 DNA reads TGCGCCAGCGGACCGGGACTGAGAAGCACAGATACGCAGTATTTT. This gives the protein CASGPGLRSTDTQYF.

The chain employs TRBV9 and TRBJ1-2; D is ambiguous. The CDR3 runs to 14 residues. Germline V CDR1 and CDR2: SGDLS, YYNGEE. Trimming cost V 7 bases and J 3 bases, with 16 bases left between them. CDR3 bases: TGTGCCAGCGGCGAGCGGACCACCGACTATGGCTACACCTTC. Translating it yields CASGERTTDYGYTF.

The genes are TRBV27 and TRBJ2-1; D perhaps matches TRBD2 (6 bases). The CDR3 covers 19 residues. The germline V and J ends were trimmed by 7 bases and 7 bases, with 32 bases remaining between them. The germline V gene has CDR1 MNHEY and CDR2 SMNVEV (reference sequence). Written as DNA, the CDR3 is TGTGCCAGCAAAAAGAGGGCGGGGACCGACGAATTTTTGGTAAATGAGCAGTTCTTC. Residues: CASKKRAGTDEFLVNEQFF.

The chain is built from TRBV6-1 and TRBJ1-5; D gene unclear. With 8 bases removed from V and 0 bases from J, the gap between germline ends came to 11 bases. The CDR3 sequence is 14 residues long. Germline V gene sequence: CDR1 MNHNS, CDR2 SASEGT. In DNA form, the CDR3 reads TGTGCCAGCCTGACATGGAATAGCAATCAGCCCCAGCATTTT. Translation: CASLTWNSNQPQHF.

In regard to this clone: A much larger clone sits a single nucleotide away, making a read error possible. V and J are TRBV25-1 and TRBJ2-7; 7 bases map to TRBD1. The trim removed 4 bases at V and 3 bases at J, leaving 3 bases unmatched. Germline CDR1 MGHDK, CDR2 SYGVNS. This CDR3 has 13 amino acids. CDR3 nucleotide sequence: TGTGCCAGCAGTGCGGGACAGCTCTACGAGCAGTACTTC. Translating gives CASSAGQLYEQYF.

This clone has just a few counts. The J gene is TRBJ2-3, the V gene TRBV25-1; 10 bases match TRBD2. Trimming cost V 8 bases and J 5 bases; bases outside gene matches: 7. The CDR3 is 14 amino acids. CDR1 is MGHDK and CDR2 is SYGVNS in the germline V gene. CDR3 loop: CASGSGRAEDTQYF. The CDR3, as DNA: TGTGCCAGCGGGAGCGGGAGGGCCGAAGATACGCAGTATTTT.

In its sample, this clone was seen once. A much more abundant neighbour one base away suggests this may be a read error. The same CDR3 arises from other DNA sequences in this sample as well. The gene calls are TRBV6-5 and TRBJ1-4, with TRBD1 matching over 10 bases. V was pared by 5 bases and J by 8 bases, with 5 bases of the junction left unmatched. Germline V gives CDR1 MNHEY, CDR2 SVGAGI. This CDR3 is built from 14 residues. CDR3 sequence: CASSRDRGEEKLFF. The CDR3 nucleotides read TGTGCCAGCAGTCGGGACAGGGGTGAAGAAAAACTGTTTTTT.

This clone appeared a few times. The DNA of the CDR3 is TGTGCCAGTAACGGGGGGAGGCGCAATCAGCCCCAGCATTTT. Its protein is CASNGGRRNQPQHF. This chain joins TRBV19 and TRBJ1-5; weak D call: TRBD1 (5 bases). CDR1 is LNHDA and CDR2 is SQIVND in the germline V gene (reference sequence). V was pared by 7 bases and J by 2 bases, with 12 bases between. The CDR3 covers 14 residues.

The V call is TRBV25-1, the J call TRBJ1-1; unclear D gene. Trimming stripped 3 bases from V and 5 bases from J, with 7 bases between. Germline V CDR1 and CDR2: MGHDK, SYGVNS. CDR3 size: 12 residues. The CDR3 region is CASSDSRTEAFF. CDR3 DNA: TGTGCCAGCAGTGACAGTCGAACTGAAGCTTTCTTT.

V gene TRBV27 combines with J gene TRBJ1-1, with 9 bases fitting TRBD1. V shed 2 bases, J shed 13 bases, and the junction held 11 bases outside the gene matches. Germline V gene data show CDR1 as MNHEY and CDR2 as SMNVEV (reference sequence). The CDR3 is 14 amino acids. CDR3 protein: CASSLSIGQGFGFF. As DNA, the CDR3 is TGTGCCAGCAGTTTAAGCATCGGACAGGGGTTTGGTTTCTTT.

V is TRBV9 and J is TRBJ2-1, with 10 bases aligning to TRBD2. The CDR3 is made up of 16 amino acids. Trimming cost V 5 bases and J 7 bases; bases outside gene matches: 12. CDR1 and CDR2 (germline): SGDLS, YYNGEE. The DNA of the CDR3 is TGTGCCAGCAGTCCCACGATACTAGCGGGGCGAAATGAGCAGTTCTTC. This codes for CASSPTILAGRNEQFF. The whole variable domain, filled in from reference TRBV9 and TRBJ2-1, reads DSGVTQTPKHLITATGQRVTLRCSPRSGDLSVYWYQQSLDQGLQFLIQYYNGEERAKGNILERFSAQQFPDLHSELNLSSLELGDSALYFCASSPTILAGRNEQFFGPGTRLTVL.

This clone was detected many times. The chain joins TRBV11-2 to TRBJ1-1; D is undetermined. This CDR3 has 15 amino acids. Between the trimmed V and J ends, which lost 3 bases and 6 bases, there was a span of 17 bases. Germline assignment: CDR1 SGHAT and CDR2 FQNNGV. This chain's CDR3 is CASSLIGGFRAEAFF. CDR3 DNA: TGTGCCAGCAGCTTGATAGGAGGTTTTCGGGCTGAAGCTTTCTTT.

This clone was seen only a few times. The rearrangement uses TRBV11-1 and TRBJ2-1; 7 bases are a match to TRBD2. CDR1 and CDR2 from the germline V gene are SGHAT and FQDESV (reference sequence). CDR3 length equals 15 residues. V was pared by 1 base and J by 2 bases, with 2 bases of the junction left unmatched. CDR3 coding DNA: TGTGCCAGCAGCTTAGGGCTAGCGGCCTACAATGAGCAGTTCTTC. It translates to CASSLGLAAYNEQFF.